The T cell receptor beta chain described here comes from a study of human T cells and chemical hapten exposure. In the study overall: The patient population, which was mostly female, had alopecia areata, totalis or universalis.

Treatment given: therapeutic diphenylcyclopropenone sensitization with weekly scalp DPC. Individual cDNA molecules had unique molecular identifiers attached to them by the library. How the authors handled the data: TCRs per sample had a median of approximately 96,000 and ranged from about 20,000 to 750,000. TCRdb fed the reads into MiXCR, producing one record per CDR3 protein. V and J calls and clone size were set by TCRdb, not the authors. The table includes 4,000 to 4,500 distinct CDR3 sequences, just under 50% detected once. V lost 5 bases to trimming and J lost 5 bases; unmatched junction nucleotides: 11. This CDR3 is built from 15 residues. The germline V gene encodes CDR1 SGHRS and CDR2 YFSETQ.

The rearrangement joins TRBV5-1 to TRBJ2-7; TRBD1 matches 9 bases. The sample consisted of whole blood, taken before DPC sensitization or 2, 6, or about 24 weeks after (not recorded which). This TCR came from an adult with alopecia areata. Some clones in this sample may be carry-over from other donors' samples. This table probably holds off-target reads from a library built for another chain. CDR3 bases: TGCGCCAGCAGAGGACAGGGACAGGGAAGGGACGAGCAGTACTTC. Its protein product is CASRGQGQGRDEQYF.